This is a list of T cell receptor beta chains from one sample in a study of shared clonotypes between healthy human individuals. Method: immunoSEQ multiplex PCR; TCRdb's copy keeps in-frame clones and lacks some. The sample shows just over 2,000,000 clones, 90% to 95% of them seen only once. Sequenced input: naive CD4+ T cells sorted from blood. The receptors were sampled from a man in his late teens or twenties in good health. Each CDR3 is given with its conserved first and last residue. D genes are given only for firm matches. The size field is filled for only some rows; it gives once, few, many or a size class.

j_call: TRBJ2-7
clone_size: many
v_call: TRBV4-1
d_call: NA
cdr3_aa: CASSQLYGGLAAQYF
cdr3_nt: TGCGCCAGCAGCCAACTTTATGGGGGACTTGCGGCGCAGTACTTC

j_call: TRBJ2-6
clone_size: once
v_call: TRBV9
d_call: NA
cdr3_aa: CASSVDSGANVLTF
cdr3_nt: TGTGCCAGCAGCGTAGACTCCGGGGCCAACGTCCTGACTTTC

j_call: TRBJ2-7
clone_size: NA
v_call: TRBV28
d_call: TRBD1
cdr3_aa: CASSGRDRAYEQYF
cdr3_nt: TGTGCCAGCAGTGGCCGGGACAGGGCCTACGAGCAGTACTTC

j_call: TRBJ2-2
clone_size: few
v_call: TRBV6-5
d_call: NA
cdr3_aa: CASRTGQGRTGELFF
cdr3_nt: TGTGCCAGCAGGACAGGTCAGGGCCGGACCGGGGAGCTGTTTTTT

j_call: TRBJ1-2
clone_size: NA
v_call: TRBV5-6
d_call: NA
cdr3_aa: CASSLAGIRGLSFTF
cdr3_nt: TGTGCCAGCAGCTTGGCCGGGATAAGGGGACTGTCTTTCACCTTC

j_call: TRBJ1-2
clone_size: NA
v_call: TRBV5-1
d_call: NA
cdr3_aa: CASSPSNRDRLNGYTF
cdr3_nt: TGCGCCAGCAGCCCCTCGAACAGGGATCGCCTTAATGGCTACACCTTC

j_call: TRBJ2-5
clone_size: NA
v_call: TRBV11-3
d_call: NA
cdr3_aa: CASSRGRGETQYF
cdr3_nt: TGTGCCAGCAGCCGTGGACGTGGGGAGACCCAGTACTTC

j_call: TRBJ2-1
clone_size: once
v_call: TRBV5-6
d_call: NA
cdr3_aa: CASSLGGGRGTYNEQFF
cdr3_nt: TGTGCCAGCAGCCTGGGGGGCGGACGAGGGACATACAATGAGCAGTTCTTC

j_call: TRBJ2-1
clone_size: NA
v_call: TRBV28
d_call: NA
cdr3_aa: CASTQWPGADNEQFF
cdr3_nt: TGTGCCAGCACTCAGTGGCCAGGGGCTGACAATGAGCAGTTCTTC

j_call: TRBJ1-3
clone_size: once
v_call: TRBV11-2
d_call: NA
cdr3_aa: CASSLDLGANTIYF
cdr3_nt: TGTGCCAGCAGCTTAGATCTGGGGGCGAACACCATATATTTT

j_call: TRBJ1-1
clone_size: NA
v_call: TRBV30
d_call: NA
cdr3_aa: CAWRGEVNEAFF
cdr3_nt: TGTGCCTGGAGAGGGGAGGTCAATGAAGCTTTCTTT

j_call: TRBJ2-7
clone_size: NA
v_call: TRBV29-1
d_call: NA
cdr3_aa: CSVSRGAHEQYF
cdr3_nt: TGCAGCGTTAGTAGGGGAGCCCACGAGCAGTACTTC

j_call: TRBJ2-1
clone_size: NA
v_call: TRBV5-3
d_call: TRBD2
cdr3_aa: CARSLNPIAGGNSYNEQFF
cdr3_nt: TGTGCCAGAAGCTTGAACCCCATAGCGGGAGGAAACTCTTACAATGAGCAGTTCTTC

j_call: TRBJ1-4
clone_size: NA
v_call: TRBV14
d_call: NA
cdr3_aa: CASSQDGQTGEKLFF
cdr3_nt: TGTGCCAGCAGCCAAGATGGACAGACGGGTGAAAAACTGTTTTTT

j_call: TRBJ2-4
clone_size: NA
v_call: TRBV30
d_call: TRBD2
cdr3_aa: CAWSVAGAGENIQYF
cdr3_nt: TGTGCCTGGAGTGTAGCAGGCGCGGGGGAAAACATTCAGTACTTC

j_call: TRBJ2-7
clone_size: NA
v_call: TRBV7-9
d_call: NA
cdr3_aa: CASSWGVGAVSYEQYF
cdr3_nt: TGTGCCAGCAGCTGGGGAGTGGGGGCCGTCTCCTACGAGCAGTACTTC

j_call: TRBJ2-5
clone_size: NA
v_call: TRBV19
d_call: TRBD1
cdr3_aa: CASSSSTGGLTQYF
cdr3_nt: TGTGCCAGTAGTTCCTCGACAGGGGGACTGACCCAGTACTTC

j_call: TRBJ1-4
clone_size: NA
v_call: TRBV4-3
d_call: NA
cdr3_aa: CASSHSRGTNEKLFF
cdr3_nt: TGCGCCAGCAGCCATTCTAGAGGGACTAATGAAAAACTGTTTTTT

j_call: TRBJ1-4
clone_size: NA
v_call: TRBV10-1
d_call: NA
cdr3_aa: CASSEFRGTEKLFF
cdr3_nt: TGCGCCAGCAGTGAGTTCCGGGGGACAGAAAAACTGTTTTTT

j_call: TRBJ1-4
clone_size: NA
v_call: TRBV11-2
d_call: NA
cdr3_aa: CASRHAGEGLNEKLFF
cdr3_nt: TGTGCCAGCAGACACGCGGGGGAGGGTTTGAACGAAAAACTGTTTTTT